The rows below give T cell receptor beta chains drawn from one sample of a study of identical twins. One entry per CDR3 protein, called by TCRdb with MiXCR from the 5' RACE reads. Among about 700,000 distinct CDR3 sequences listed, over 5% were seen once. Sequencing was performed on naive T cells sorted from blood. The receptors were gathered from a man aged 18 to 29 in good health. The CDR3 runs from the conserved cysteine through the conserved F or W. D genes are given only for firm matches. Clone sizes are given selectively: once, few, many, or a class where the clone is expanded.

>TRBV7-8|NA|many|TRBJ2-2
TGTGCCAGCAGTTCCCTCGGCGGGCCCACCGGGGAGCTGTTTTTT
CASSSLGGPTGELFF
>TRBV5-5|TRBD1|many|TRBJ1-1
TGTGCCAGCAGCTCGGGACAGGGTCGTTACACTGAAGCTTTCTTT
CASSSGQGRYTEAFF
>TRBV11-2|NA|NA|TRBJ2-6
TGTGCCAGCAGCTTAGACCAACTGAACTCTGGGGCCAACGTCCTGACTTTC
CASSLDQLNSGANVLTF
>TRBV29-1|TRBD2|many|TRBJ2-1
TGCAGCGTTGAAGACGGGAGCGGGGGGTATTTTGACTATGAGCAGTTCTTC
CSVEDGSGGYFDYEQFF
>TRBV6-2/TRBV6-3|TRBD1|many|TRBJ2-7
TGTGCCAGCAGTTACAGGGGGCTTGACGAGCAGTACTTC
CASSYRGLDEQYF
>TRBV28|NA|many|TRBJ2-7
TGTGCCAGCAGTGGTATCATCTGGGAGCAGTACTTC
CASSGIIWEQYF
>TRBV24-1|NA|NA|TRBJ2-2
TGTGCCACCAGTGATGGGGGAACCGGGGAGCTGTTTTTT
CATSDGGTGELFF
>TRBV5-1|TRBD1|many|TRBJ2-5
TGCGCCAGCAGCTTGACCGCAGGGGGAGAGACCCAGTACTTC
CASSLTAGGETQYF
>TRBV6-5|NA|many|TRBJ2-2
TGTGCCAGCAGTTACGGGGCTAGCTTGAACACCGGGGAGCTGTTTTTT
CASSYGASLNTGELFF
>TRBV7-8|NA|many|TRBJ2-1
TGTGCCAGCAGCCCCGACACAGGTACCTACAATGAGCAGTTCTTC
CASSPDTGTYNEQFF
>TRBV30|NA|NA|TRBJ2-2
TGTGCCTGGAGTCGGATTAACACCGGGGAGCTGTTTTTT
CAWSRINTGELFF
>TRBV5-1|TRBD1|few|TRBJ2-3
TGCGCCAGCAAATTAGGGGGCCCAGATACGCAGTATTTT
CASKLGGPDTQYF
>TRBV20-1|NA|many|TRBJ1-3
TGCAGTGCAGGGGGATCCGGGGCGGGTGGAAACACCATATATTTT
CSAGGSGAGGNTIYF
>TRBV4-1|TRBD2|NA|TRBJ2-1
TGCGCCAGCAGCTTCACTCGGGAGGGGTACAATGAGCAGTTCTTC
CASSFTREGYNEQFF
>TRBV6-2/TRBV6-3|TRBD2|many|TRBJ2-1
TGTGCCACTCAGACTAGCGGGGCCCATGAGCAGTTCTTC
CATQTSGAHEQFF
>TRBV20-1|TRBD1|many|TRBJ1-2
TGCAGTGCCCCGACAGGGAGGAACTATGGCTACACCTTC
CSAPTGRNYGYTF